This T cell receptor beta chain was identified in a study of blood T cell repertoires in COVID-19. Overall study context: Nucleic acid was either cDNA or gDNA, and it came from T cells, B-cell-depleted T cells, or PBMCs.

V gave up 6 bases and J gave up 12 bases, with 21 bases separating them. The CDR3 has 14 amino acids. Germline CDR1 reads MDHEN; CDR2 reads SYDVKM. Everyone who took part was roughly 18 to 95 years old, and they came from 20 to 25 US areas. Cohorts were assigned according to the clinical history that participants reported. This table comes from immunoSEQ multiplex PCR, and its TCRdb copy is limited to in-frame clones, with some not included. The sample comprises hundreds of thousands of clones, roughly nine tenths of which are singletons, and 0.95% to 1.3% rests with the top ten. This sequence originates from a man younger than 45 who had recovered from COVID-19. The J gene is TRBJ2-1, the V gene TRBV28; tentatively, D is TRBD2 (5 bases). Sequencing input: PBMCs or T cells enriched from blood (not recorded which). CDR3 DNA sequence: TGTGCCAGCAGCCCCGGCGGGCTCATCTGGGGGCAGTTCTTC. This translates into CASSPGGLIWGQFF. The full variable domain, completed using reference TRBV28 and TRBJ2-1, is DVKVTQSSRYLVKRTGEKVFLECVQDMDHENMFWYRQDPGLGLRLIYFSYDVKMKEKGDIPEGYSVSREKKERFSLILESASTNQTSMYLCASSPGGLIWGQFFGPGTRLTVL.